These 12 T cell receptor beta chains originate from one sample sequenced in a study of blood T cell repertoires in COVID-19. Sequenced by immunoSEQ multiplex PCR; TCRdb stores in-frame clones only, minus some. The repertoire consists of 200,000 or so clones, with less than 90% occurring once and the leading ten covering under 2.5%. The sequenced sample was peripheral blood. These receptors were obtained from a man in his 70s with active or convalescent COVID-19.

The chain carries TRBV30 and TRBJ1-1; 7 nucleotides match TRBD1. V gave up 3 bases and J gave up 4 bases; unmatched junction bases: 5. Germline loops: CDR1 GTSNPN, CDR2 SVGIG (reference sequence). CDR3 length equals 13 residues. The CDR3 loop reads CAWRVSGGTEAFF. The CDR3 DNA is TGTGCCTGGAGAGTTTCAGGGGGCACTGAAGCTTTCTTT.

The chain employs TRBV6-2 or TRBV6-3 and TRBJ2-7; no clear D gene. Trimming pared 4 bases from V and 6 bases from J, leaving 7 bases between. The CDR3 runs 11 residues. Germline assignment: CDR1 MNHEY and CDR2 SVGEGT. The CDR3 protein is CASSSVAEQYF. In DNA form, the CDR3 reads TGTGCCAGCAGTTCGGTCGCCGAGCAGTACTTC.

The count of this clone is one. V and J are TRBV5-6 and TRBJ1-4; tentative D call: TRBD1 (5 bases). The CDR3 is 16 amino acids. Trimming took 0 bases from V and 7 from J, leaving 16 bases between them. Germline V CDR1 and CDR2: SGHDT, YYEEEE. The CDR3 DNA is TGTGCCAGCAGCTTGGACGGGGGTCTTAGCTCTGAAAAACTGTTTTTT. Translation: CASSLDGGLSSEKLFF.

The J gene is TRBJ2-3, the V gene TRBV24-1; D unresolved. This CDR3 has 16 amino acids. Per the germline V gene, CDR1 is KGHDR and CDR2 is SFDVKD. V was cut by 0 bases and J by 1 base, with 10 bases left in between. The CDR3 sequence: CATSDLFTTGTDTQYF. The CDR3 bases are TGTGCCACCAGTGATTTGTTCACTACCGGCACAGATACGCAGTATTTT.

This clone was detected once. V usage is TRBV5-1 and J usage is TRBJ2-7; the D is unclear. CDR1 and CDR2 (germline): SGHRS, YFSETQ. The CDR3 extends over 14 amino acids. The ends were cut back, 1 base at V and 4 bases at J, with 12 bases in the middle. The CDR3: CASSLRDFGYEQYF. CDR3 coding DNA: TGCGCCAGCAGCTTGCGAGACTTTGGATACGAGCAGTACTTC.

This clone was seen a few times. This chain uses TRBV7-9 with TRBJ2-3; TRBD2 matches at 10 bases. From germline, CDR1 is SEHNR and CDR2 FQNEAQ (reference sequence). The CDR3 spans 17 residues. V lost 4 bases to trimming and J lost 0 bases; unmatched junction nucleotides: 7. In DNA, the CDR3 is TGTGCCAGCAGCTCCGGGACTAGCGACTCTAGCACAGATACGCAGTATTTT. As protein: CASSSGTSDSSTDTQYF.

V is TRBV6-6 and J is TRBJ2-5, with a tentative D call TRBD1 (7 bases). Germline V gene sequence: CDR1 MNHNY, CDR2 SVGAGI (reference sequence). The CDR3 is 13 amino acids. V shed 7 bases and J shed 5 bases, with 14 bases lying between them. The CDR3 DNA follows: TGTGCCAGCACTGAGACAGGGAGGGAGACCCAGTACTTC. It yields the protein CASTETGRETQYF.

The chain recombines TRBV5-6 with TRBJ2-3; 9 nucleotides match TRBD2. Germline V lookup: CDR1 SGHDT, CDR2 YYEEEE. The CDR3 is made up of 16 amino acids. Trimming took 4 bases from V and 2 from J; bases not matched to a gene: 8. This chain's CDR3 is CASSLSLAGNTDTQYF. The CDR3 nucleotides are TGTGCCAGCAGCCTCAGTCTAGCGGGGAACACAGATACGCAGTATTTT. The variable domain in full, with the rest retrieved from reference TRBV5-6 and TRBJ2-3, is DAGVTQSPTHLIKTRGQQVTLRCSPKSGHDTVSWYQQALGQGPQFIFQYYEEEERQRGNFPDRFSGHQFPNYSSELNVNALLLGDSALYLCASSLSLAGNTDTQYFGPGTRLTVL.

CDR3 amino acids: CASSIRTPHTDTQYF. In DNA, the CDR3 is TGCGCCAGCAGTATAAGGACTCCCCACACAGATACGCAGTATTTT. The rearrangement joins TRBV5-1 to TRBJ2-3; weak D call: TRBD2 (5 bases). Germline values: CDR1 SGHRS, CDR2 YFSETQ. The CDR3 spans 15 residues. The V and J ends lost 5 bases and 2 bases respectively, with 15 bases between them.

The chain couples TRBV19 to TRBJ2-2, with D uncertain. V was pared by 5 bases and J by 5 bases, with 15 bases between. The length of the CDR3 is 15 residues. Germline lookup yields CDR1 LNHDA and CDR2 SQIVND (reference sequence). The CDR3 DNA follows: TGTGCCAGTAGTTACAACCCTGGCATGACCGGGGAGCTGTTTTTT. It is translated as CASSYNPGMTGELFF.

The V and J genes are TRBV28 and TRBJ1-6, with D possibly TRBD1 on 6 matching bases. V was trimmed by 5 bases and J by 7 bases, leaving 15 bases between them. CDR3 length: 15 residues. Germline V gives CDR1 MDHEN, CDR2 SYDVKM. CDR3 amino acids: CASSPPKGVNSPLHF. The CDR3 DNA follows: TGTGCCAGCAGTCCCCCTAAGGGGGTGAATTCACCCCTCCACTTT.

The chain carries TRBV3-1 (or the pseudogene TRBV3-2) and TRBJ2-7; TRBD2 matches at 13 bases. The CDR3 covers 17 residues. Looked up from germline, CDR1 is LGHDT and CDR2 is YNNKEL (reference sequence). The V gene end was trimmed by 5 bases and the J gene end by 1 base; junction bases not matched to a gene: 8. CDR3 region: CASSARTSGRVSYEQYF. DNA for the CDR3: TGTGCCAGCAGCGCCCGGACTAGCGGGAGAGTGTCCTACGAGCAGTACTTC.